This T cell receptor (beta chain) came from a study of Graves' ophthalmopathy and Graves' hyperthyroidism. Turning to the study itself: Researchers classed hyperthyroidism as stable given no ophthalmopathy within 18 months of follow-up. Notes on the study in general: Among thyroid clonotypes expanded above 0.001 frequency, most also appeared in blood.

Details on this clonotype: Its antigen is undetermined.

V lost 9 bases and J lost 7; bases outside the gene matches: 8. The germline CDR1 and CDR2 sequences are SGHNT and YYREEE (reference sequence). This CDR3 is 12 amino acids long. In this cohort, patients with other autoimmune diseases, uncontrolled infections, pregnancy or lactation were excluded. Amplification targeted the TCR beta CDR3 regions, with RNA transcripts as the source material. HTBI primers served in a first-round RT-PCR, which a second-round multiplex PCR followed. From the multiplex PCR reads, TCRdb called clonotypes with MiXCR, one entry per CDR3 protein. The data show over a million distinct CDR3 sequences, roughly 35% seen once.

V gene TRBV5-4 combines with J gene TRBJ1-2, with 8 bases identical to TRBD1. This sequence originates from an adult man with Graves' hyperthyroidism. Sequencing input: peripheral blood or thyroid tissue (not recorded which). The CDR3: CAIQQGAGGYTF. For the CDR3, the DNA is TGTGCCATCCAGCAGGGGGCTGGTGGCTACACCTTC. Full variable domain (remainder filled in from reference TRBV5-4 and TRBJ1-2): ETGVTQSPTHLIKTRGQQVTLRCSSQSGHNTVSWYQQALGQGPQFIFQYYREEENGRGNFPPRFSGLQFPNYSSELNVNALELDDSALYLCAIQQGAGGYTFGSGTRLTVV.